Listed below are T cell receptor beta chains from one sample, sequenced in a study of cytomegalovirus exposure and HLA in healthy donors. Assay used: immunoSEQ multiplex PCR; TCRdb lists only in-frame clones, some missing. The profile covers around 160,000 clones, with approximately 80% appearing a single time and more than 2% taken by the ten largest. The source material was PBMCs. These receptors came from a man in his fifties or sixties in good health and CMV-seropositive. Both conserved end residues are trimmed from each CDR3. Only some rows state a clone size, as once, few, many or a class for expanded clones.

V: TRBV4-1; J: TRBJ1-6; size: .; CDR3: ASSQRGGFDSPLH
V: TRBV7-9; J: TRBJ2-3; size: .; CDR3: ASSFLNGIADTQY
V: TRBV18; J: TRBJ2-3; size: .; CDR3: ASSPWASMGATDTQY
V: TRBV5-4; J: TRBJ2-2; size: .; CDR3: ASSWGLDGNTGELF
V: TRBV9; J: TRBJ1-1; size: .; CDR3: ASSSRQAPGEAF
V: TRBV6-1; J: TRBJ1-2; size: .; CDR3: ASSEIQGRTYGYT
V: TRBV7-9; J: TRBJ1-1; size: .; CDR3: ASSVQTGEAF
V: TRBV9; J: TRBJ2-7; size: few; CDR3: ASSVPGQGYGEQY
V: TRBV7-2; J: TRBJ2-7; size: .; CDR3: ASSSTGGSYEQY
V: TRBV14; J: TRBJ1-6; size: .; CDR3: ASRRGGSHNSPLH
V: TRBV19; J: TRBJ1-1; size: .; CDR3: ASSISTGGSEAF
V: TRBV29-1; J: TRBJ2-1; size: .; CDR3: SVAGGPYYNEQF
V: TRBV28; J: TRBJ2-7; size: .; CDR3: ASRTSTGVGYIYEQY
V: TRBV18; J: TRBJ1-2; size: .; CDR3: ASSQGGIGYT
V: TRBV19; J: TRBJ2-7; size: .; CDR3: ASSISAQGASPYEQY
V: TRBV5-4; J: TRBJ2-1; size: .; CDR3: ASSSIAGGTYNEQF
V: TRBV19; J: TRBJ2-7; size: few; CDR3: ASSIDQGAPYEQY
V: TRBV4-3; J: TRBJ1-2; size: .; CDR3: ASSQVGEHGQGYT
V: TRBV5-1; J: TRBJ1-6; size: few; CDR3: ASTQGARDNSPLH
V: TRBV6-5; J: TRBJ2-3; size: once; CDR3: ASSLDRADTQY
V: TRBV11-2; J: TRBJ2-1; size: once; CDR3: ASSLGGSGGPYNEQF
V: TRBV10-3; J: TRBJ2-7; size: .; CDR3: AISEVGTSGVYEQY
V: TRBV5-4; J: TRBJ2-5; size: .; CDR3: ASSKQKGAGLETQY
V: TRBV9; J: TRBJ2-5; size: few; CDR3: ASSASGGGQETQY
V: TRBV7-9; J: TRBJ1-4; size: .; CDR3: ASSPTTGGVEKLF
V: TRBV2; J: TRBJ1-1; size: once; CDR3: ASTRMGFGTGGTEAF
V: TRBV10-1; J: TRBJ2-3; size: once; CDR3: ASSESALRTDTQY
V: TRBV4-3; J: .; size: .; CDR3: ASSQDYQGGWSYEQY
V: TRBV14; J: TRBJ1-6; size: few; CDR3: ASGRGSSPLH
V: TRBV7-9; J: TRBJ2-2; size: .; CDR3: ASSQHRDRHTGELF
V: TRBV9; J: TRBJ2-7; size: .; CDR3: ASSVASEPLYEQY
V: TRBV19; J: TRBJ1-5; size: .; CDR3: ASSIVSGDSNQPQH
V: TRBV6-1; J: TRBJ2-7; size: few; CDR3: ASSEVRKSSYEQY
V: TRBV6-4; J: TRBJ1-2; size: .; CDR3: ASSDGTGVAHT
V: TRBV2; J: TRBJ2-3; size: .; CDR3: ASIKQGADTDTQY
V: TRBV11-1; J: TRBJ1-1; size: .; CDR3: ASSPRQGLNTEAF
V: TRBV25-1; J: TRBJ2-3; size: .; CDR3: ASSDGTDRQVTQY
V: TRBV4-1; J: TRBJ2-2; size: .; CDR3: ASTGLAGGPGELF
V: TRBV5-6; J: TRBJ2-5; size: .; CDR3: ASSLRPGGEETQY
V: TRBV5-8; J: TRBJ2-2; size: once; CDR3: ASSSGTGDTGELF
V: TRBV5-1; J: TRBJ2-5; size: .; CDR3: ASSLWLAGANQETQY
V: TRBV9; J: TRBJ2-5; size: .; CDR3: ASSVPSGGAIKTQY
V: TRBV19; J: TRBJ1-6; size: few; CDR3: ASSIGLENSPLH
V: TRBV5-4; J: TRBJ2-7; size: .; CDR3: ASSPTSGASYEQY
V: TRBV7-9; J: TRBJ2-1; size: .; CDR3: ASSSSGGAVEQF
V: TRBV5-1; J: TRBJ2-7; size: once; CDR3: ASSLGLASDEQY
V: TRBV5-4; J: TRBJ2-7; size: .; CDR3: ASSPGGGSSYEQY
V: TRBV2; J: TRBJ2-2; size: .; CDR3: ASKTGQNTGELF
V: TRBV7-9; J: TRBJ1-3; size: .; CDR3: ASSARTGGDTIY